This T cell receptor (beta chain) stems from a study of CD8+CD57+ T cells in acquired aplastic anemia. Comments on this clonotype: The junction does not match germline at one end; this may be a read error.

TCR beta VDJ and CDR3 profiling used genomic DNA as template. In TCRdb, the reads were re-called with MiXCR into one record per CDR3 protein. The table shows approximately 250,000 distinct CDR3 sequences, with roughly 82% occurring only once. Patients selected for sequencing had displayed CD8+CD57+ cell expansion by flow cytometry. What was sequenced was sorted CD4+, CD8+, or CD8+CD57+ T cells (not recorded which) from PBMCs. The clonotype originates from a human donor with aplastic anemia.

The CDR3 DNA reads TGTGCCAGCAGCCCACACGGAGGGGCAGATACACGGCATTTT. This encodes CASSPHGGADTRHF. This chain links TRBV7-6 with TRBJ2-3, with D possibly being TRBD2 (6 bases). Germline V CDR1 and CDR2: SGHVS, FNYEAQ. The CDR3 has 14 amino acids. Full variable domain (rest looked up from reference TRBV7-6 and TRBJ2-3): GAGVSQSPRYKVTKRGQDVALRCDPISGHVSLYWYRQALGQGPEFLTYFNYEAQQDKSGLPNDRFSAERPEGSISTLTIQRTEQRDSAMYRCASSPHGGADTRHFGPGTRLTVL.